The T cell receptor (beta chain) under discussion was sequenced for a study of tumor and adjacent non-tumor tissue in lung cancer. Study as a whole: Aged roughly 31 to 85 years, patients included 10 men and roughly 5 women with stage I to III disease. Study-level findings and limits: Tumor repertoires had a smaller top 100 clone share than normal lung. Higher tumor TCR diversity was associated with shorter survival.

No cell sorting was done before RNA was extracted from the tissue. This non-tumor lung sample came from over 3 cm beyond the tumor edge. Newly diagnosed lung cancer patients had thoracic surgery in China, August–November 2014, without prior chemotherapy. The library came from three nested PCR rounds adapted from ARM-PCR protocols. TCRdb called the multiplex PCR reads again in MiXCR, with one record for every CDR3 protein. The top ten clones hold about 54% of a sample with 81,000 or so distinct CDR3 sequences, roughly 80% of them seen once. The table lists this clonotype with a count of one. What it binds is unknown. A junction boundary mismatches the germline segment, possibly from a read error. CDR3 length: 15 amino acids. Germline-derived CDR1 and CDR2 are SQVTM and ANQGSEA.

The J gene is TRBJ2-7, the V gene TRBV29-1, with D perhaps matching TRBD1 or TRBD2 (6 bases each). The TCR originated in a man between 60 and 70 years old with non-small cell lung cancer. The sequenced material came from distant non-tumor lung tissue. CDR3 DNA sequence: TGCAGCATTGACCCGGGACACCGGGGGACGTACGAGCAGTACTTC. This translates into CSIDPGHRGTYEQYF.